This is a list of T cell receptor beta chains from one sample in a study of blood T cell repertoires in COVID-19. Some clones are missing from TCRdb's copy, which holds only in-frame ones; the method was immunoSEQ multiplex PCR. This sample has some 120,000 clones, with roughly nine tenths found just once. The sequencing input was peripheral blood. All receptors derive from a human donor with active COVID-19. The donor label of this sample is uncertain. The CDR3 runs from the conserved cysteine through the conserved F or W. The D gene is left open where the match is weak. A row's size may be missing; if present it is once, few, many or a size class.

V gene: TRBV4-3; D gene: TRBD1; J gene: TRBJ1-1; clone size: -; CDR3 DNA: TGCGCCAGCAGCCCGGCGGGACAGATGAACACTGAAGCTTTCTTT; CDR3 protein: CASSPAGQMNTEAFF
V gene: TRBV2; D gene: TRBD1; J gene: TRBJ1-2; clone size: -; CDR3 DNA: TGTGCCAGCAGTGGGGACAGGGATGGCTACACCTTC; CDR3 protein: CASSGDRDGYTF
V gene: TRBV27; D gene: -; J gene: TRBJ2-7; clone size: once; CDR3 DNA: TGTGCCAGCAGTTTAAAATCGACTAGCTCCTACGAGCAGTACTTC; CDR3 protein: CASSLKSTSSYEQYF
V gene: TRBV7-6; D gene: TRBD1; J gene: TRBJ2-7; clone size: -; CDR3 DNA: TGTGCCAGCAGCTTAGGCGGGACAGGGTTCTACGAGCAGTACTTC; CDR3 protein: CASSLGGTGFYEQYF
V gene: TRBV2; D gene: -; J gene: TRBJ1-5; clone size: -; CDR3 DNA: TGTGCCAGCAGTCGTCAGGGTAATCAGCCCCAGCATTTT; CDR3 protein: CASSRQGNQPQHF
V gene: TRBV4-3; D gene: -; J gene: TRBJ2-3; clone size: -; CDR3 DNA: TGCGCCAGCAGCCAAGATAACAGACTAAGCACAGATACGCAGTATTTT; CDR3 protein: CASSQDNRLSTDTQYF
V gene: TRBV5-6; D gene: TRBD2; J gene: TRBJ2-3; clone size: -; CDR3 DNA: TGTGCCAGCAGCCCCGGACTAGCAGGGGCCCTCACAGATACGCAGTATTTT; CDR3 protein: CASSPGLAGALTDTQYF
V gene: TRBV18; D gene: TRBD2; J gene: TRBJ2-3; clone size: -; CDR3 DNA: TGTGCCAGCTCACCAAGGCTAGCGGGGGTGGATACGCAGTATTTT; CDR3 protein: CASSPRLAGVDTQYF
V gene: TRBV19; D gene: TRBD2; J gene: TRBJ2-1; clone size: -; CDR3 DNA: TGTGCCAGTACAGAGCGGGGGGGCCTTAAGATTGAGCAGTTCTTC; CDR3 protein: CASTERGGLKIEQFF
V gene: TRBV5-1; D gene: TRBD1; J gene: TRBJ2-3; clone size: once; CDR3 DNA: TGCGCCAGCAGGACAGGGTCCACTCGCACAGATACGCAGTATTTT; CDR3 protein: CASRTGSTRTDTQYF
V gene: TRBV4-3; D gene: -; J gene: TRBJ2-1; clone size: -; CDR3 DNA: TGCGCCAGCAGCCAAGATCACCGAGCGGGCACCTACAATGAGCAGTTCTTC; CDR3 protein: CASSQDHRAGTYNEQFF
V gene: TRBV7-2; D gene: TRBD1; J gene: TRBJ1-4; clone size: -; CDR3 DNA: TGTGCCAGCAGCGACACAGGGGAGGATCATGAAAAACTGTTTTTT; CDR3 protein: CASSDTGEDHEKLFF
V gene: TRBV12-5; D gene: TRBD2; J gene: TRBJ2-1; clone size: -; CDR3 DNA: TGTGCTAGTGGTTTTGGGACTAGCGGGCGGAATGAGCAGTTCTTC; CDR3 protein: CASGFGTSGRNEQFF
V gene: TRBV5-5; D gene: -; J gene: TRBJ1-1; clone size: -; CDR3 DNA: TGTGCCAGCAGTGGGGAAAGGGCAGGGGATGCCACTGAAGCTTTCTTT; CDR3 protein: CASSGERAGDATEAFF
V gene: TRBV7-6; D gene: TRBD2; J gene: TRBJ2-2; clone size: -; CDR3 DNA: TGTGCCAGCAGCTTATCTAGCCTAGCGGGTACCGGGGAGCTGTTTTTT; CDR3 protein: CASSLSSLAGTGELFF
V gene: TRBV13; D gene: TRBD1; J gene: TRBJ2-2; clone size: -; CDR3 DNA: TGTGCCAGCAGCTGGCGGACAGGTAACACCGGGGAGCTGTTTTTT; CDR3 protein: CASSWRTGNTGELFF
V gene: TRBV19; D gene: -; J gene: TRBJ1-1; clone size: -; CDR3 DNA: TGTGCCAGTAGTATGTGGGGGGGCGCGATGAACACTGAAGCTTTCTTT; CDR3 protein: CASSMWGGAMNTEAFF
V gene: TRBV12-3/TRBV12-4; D gene: -; J gene: TRBJ2-1; clone size: -; CDR3 DNA: TGTGCCAGCAGTCCTAACGCGCACAATGAGCAGTTCTTC; CDR3 protein: CASSPNAHNEQFF
V gene: TRBV7-2; D gene: -; J gene: TRBJ2-5; clone size: -; CDR3 DNA: TGTGCCAGCAGCTTAGAGAGGAAAGAAGGAGAGACCCAGTACTTC; CDR3 protein: CASSLERKEGETQYF
V gene: TRBV6-5; D gene: -; J gene: TRBJ1-4; clone size: -; CDR3 DNA: TGTGCCACCAATAGAGATGGAGGGTCTAATGAAAAACTGTTTTTT; CDR3 protein: CATNRDGGSNEKLFF
V gene: TRBV19; D gene: TRBD1; J gene: TRBJ2-3; clone size: -; CDR3 DNA: TGTGCCAGTAGCCGACAGGGGGCAGATACGCAGTATTTT; CDR3 protein: CASSRQGADTQYF
V gene: TRBV7-9; D gene: TRBD1; J gene: TRBJ1-1; clone size: -; CDR3 DNA: TGTGCCAGCAGCTTGGGACAGGGATACACTGAAGCTTTCTTT; CDR3 protein: CASSLGQGYTEAFF
V gene: TRBV7-9; D gene: TRBD1; J gene: TRBJ2-7; clone size: -; CDR3 DNA: TGTGCCAGCAGCTTAGGGACAGGTATGCTCTCCTACGAGCAGTACTTC; CDR3 protein: CASSLGTGMLSYEQYF
V gene: TRBV9; D gene: -; J gene: TRBJ2-5; clone size: -; CDR3 DNA: TGTGCCAGCAGCTCGGTGGGACGTAGCGGAGAGACCCAGTACTTC; CDR3 protein: CASSSVGRSGETQYF
V gene: TRBV6-5; D gene: TRBD2; J gene: TRBJ2-5; clone size: -; CDR3 DNA: TGTGCCAGCAGGCGTAGCGGGGGCCGAGAGACCCAGTACTTC; CDR3 protein: CASRRSGGRETQYF
V gene: TRBV5-1; D gene: TRBD1; J gene: TRBJ1-4; clone size: -; CDR3 DNA: TGCGCCAGCAGCGGAGGACAGGGGTTAAGTAATGAAAAACTGTTTTTT; CDR3 protein: CASSGGQGLSNEKLFF
V gene: TRBV2; D gene: TRBD1; J gene: TRBJ1-2; clone size: -; CDR3 DNA: TGTGCCAGCAGTAGGACAGGTCCCTATGGCTACACCTTC; CDR3 protein: CASSRTGPYGYTF
V gene: TRBV7-2; D gene: TRBD2; J gene: TRBJ2-7; clone size: -; CDR3 DNA: TGTGCCAGCAGCTTGAAAGGGTGGCGGGAGCCTTACGAGCAGTACTTC; CDR3 protein: CASSLKGWREPYEQYF
V gene: TRBV15; D gene: -; J gene: TRBJ1-5; clone size: -; CDR3 DNA: TGTGCCACCAGCAGAGTAGAGGGAAATCAGCCCCAGCATTTT; CDR3 protein: CATSRVEGNQPQHF
V gene: TRBV7-3; D gene: TRBD2; J gene: TRBJ2-1; clone size: -; CDR3 DNA: TGTGCCAGCAGCTTAATTGGAAGCGGGAACAATGAGCAGTTCTTC; CDR3 protein: CASSLIGSGNNEQFF
V gene: TRBV6-4; D gene: TRBD2; J gene: TRBJ2-1; clone size: -; CDR3 DNA: TGTGCCAGCAGTGAATACGAATCCAGCGGGGTGATCCGTGGGCAGTTCTTC; CDR3 protein: CASSEYESSGVIRGQFF